This entry lists 10 T cell receptor beta chains sequenced from one sample in a study of T cells in Graves' hyperthyroidism and ophthalmopathy. Researchers took RNA transcripts and amplified the TCR beta CDR3 regions from them. An initial round of RT-PCR targeting the TCR CDR3 relied on the HTBI primer set. TCRdb ran MiXCR on the multiplex PCR reads and lists one entry per CDR3 protein. The sample lists a few hundred thousand distinct CDR3 sequences, 13% to 15% seen once, with less than 20% in the top ten. The sample taken for sequencing was blood. All receptors derive from a young woman with Graves' hyperthyroidism.

This clonotype has ten or more counts. The V and J genes are TRBV7-3 and TRBJ2-1; D ambiguous. CDR3 length: 16 residues. With 5 bases removed from V and 0 bases from J, the gap between germline ends came to 14 bases. Looked up from germline, CDR1 is SGHTA and CDR2 is FQGTGA. The CDR3 here is CASSPSLVGSYNEQFF. CDR3 nucleotides: TGTGCCAGCAGCCCATCGTTGGTGGGCTCCTACAATGAGCAGTTCTTC.

There are many counts of this clonotype. CDR3 in DNA: TGTGCCAGCAGCCAATGGGGACTAGCGGGAGTTAGGCAAGAGACCCAGTACTTC. This translates into CASSQWGLAGVRQETQYF. The V and J genes are TRBV3-1 and TRBJ2-5; TRBD2 matches at 14 bases. In germline, CDR1 is LGHDT, CDR2 YNNKEL (reference sequence). The V and J ends lost 2 bases and 2 bases, in that order; junction bases with no gene match: 7. The CDR3 sequence is 18 residues long.

V is TRBV24-1 and J is TRBJ1-2; 7 bases are shared with TRBD1. The J segment lost 3 bases and the V segment lost 0 bases, leaving 6 bases of the junction unmatched. Germline CDR1 reads KGHDR; CDR2 reads SFDVKD. The CDR3 sequence is 16 residues long. The CDR3, as DNA: TGTGCCACCAGTGATTTGCTCCGCGACAGGGACTATGGCTACACCTTC. Amino acids: CATSDLLRDRDYGYTF.

The V gene is TRBV20-1, the J gene TRBJ2-7, with D perhaps matching TRBD2 (6 bases). The CDR3 contains 15 residues. Germline V gene lookup returns CDR1 DFQATT and CDR2 SNEGSKA (reference sequence). With 4 bases removed from V and 0 bases from J, the gap between germline ends came to 16 bases. The CDR3 DNA follows: TGCAGTGCTATCGACTCCCGGGGGAGCTCCTACGAGCAGTACGTC. Residues: CSAIDSRGSSYEQYV.

The CDR3 region is CASSQERGWYQPQHF. The CDR3 region has the DNA TGCGCCAGCAGCCAAGAAAGGGGATGGTATCAGCCCCAGCATTTT. The chain carries TRBV4-1 and TRBJ1-5, with TRBD1 as a possible D gene (5 bases). Germline V gene sequence: CDR1 MGHRA, CDR2 YSYEKL. The germline V and J ends were trimmed by 0 bases and 5 bases, with 11 bases remaining between them. The CDR3 is 15 residues long.

In regard to this clonotype: Since a much larger clone is just one base distant, this may be a read error. The chain links TRBV3-1 to TRBJ2-7; tentative D call: TRBD1 (6 bases). The germline V and J ends were trimmed by 2 bases and 5 bases, with 13 bases remaining between them. CDR3 length equals 14 residues. Germline V gene data show CDR1 as LGHDT and CDR2 as YNNKEL (reference sequence). The CDR3, as DNA: TGTGCCAGCAGCCAAAAGCAGGGGCGCGACGAGCAGTACTTC. Protein product: CASSQKQGRDEQYF.

This clonotype was counted many times. The genes are TRBV11-3 and TRBJ2-3; tentative D call: TRBD1 (5 bases). V lost 6 bases and J 0 bases, leaving 13 bases between the germline ends. CDR1 and CDR2 from the germline V gene are SGHNT and YENEEA. The length of the CDR3 is 15 residues. CDR3 sequence (DNA): TGTGCCAGCAGTCAGGGTGCGACTAGCACAGATACGCAGTATTTT. It translates to CASSQGATSTDTQYF.

Comments on this clonotype: This may be a read error, as it is one base from a much larger clone. The CDR3: CASSVAGRMDTGELFF. Here the CDR3 DNA reads TGTGCCAGCAGCGTAGCAGGAAGGATGGACACCGGGGAGCTGTTTTTT. The chain is built from TRBV9 and TRBJ2-2; D is ambiguous. The length of the CDR3 is 16 residues. Looked up from germline, CDR1 is SGDLS and CDR2 is YYNGEE. The V gene lost 0 bases and the J gene lost 3 bases, with 12 bases spanning the gap.

In this sample, this clonotype turned up many times. The V call is TRBV2, the J call TRBJ2-1, with D hard to call. The CDR3 has 11 amino acids. The V gene lost 4 bases and the J gene lost 4 bases, with 2 bases spanning the gap. From germline, CDR1 is SNHLY and CDR2 FYNNEI. The CDR3 region has the DNA TGTGCCAGCAGTGTTTACAATGAGCAGTTCTTC. Translating gives CASSVYNEQFF.

In this sample, this clonotype turned up many times. This chain connects TRBV2 to TRBJ1-1; 8 bases are shared with TRBD1. CDR3 length: 13 amino acids. V lost 3 bases, J lost 3 bases, and 0 bases stayed unmatched. Per the germline V gene, CDR1 is SNHLY and CDR2 is FYNNEI. The CDR3 here is CASSEDRDTEAFF. For the CDR3, the DNA is TGTGCCAGCAGTGAGGACAGGGACACTGAAGCTTTCTTT.